The sequence of this T cell receptor (beta chain) was determined in a study of T cell responses to AZD1222 COVID-19 vaccine. Study-wide points: CD4 TCRs covered the whole spike, strongest at regions 160-218 and 743-854.

Per the germline V gene, CDR1 is SNHLY and CDR2 is FYNNEI. This CDR3 contains 13 residues. V shed 4 bases and J shed 2 bases, with 9 bases lying between them. Assay used: immunoSEQ multiplex PCR; TCRdb lists only in-frame clones, some missing. The table includes around 130,000 clones, just under 95% detected once. For this clone: The antigen is not known.

The V gene is TRBV2, the J gene TRBJ2-7; a possible D gene is TRBD1 (5 bases). The specimen was peripheral blood, collected on day 0 of AZD1222 vaccination. This TCR came from an adult in good health. The DNA of the CDR3 is TGTGCCAGCAGTGTACAGGCTCCCTACGAGCAGTACTTC. The encoded protein is CASSVQAPYEQYF.